Reported below is one TCR beta chain. The specificity of this receptor is unknown. No base quality values were provided; no much bigger clone lies one nucleotide off. The library was prepared using PCR. For sequencing, an Illumina HiSeq 2500 was employed. TCR library preparation used molecular barcoding, with unique molecular identifiers applied to normalize quantification of the TCRbeta repertoire. The raw public data were reprocessed by TCRdb itself: fastp quality trimming at Q25, MiXCR clonotype calling, in-frame beta chains only. CDR3 protein sequences are deduplicated, and each keeps its most common genes and DNA. This sample holds 250,000 to 350,000 distinct CDR3 sequences; around 25% were observed only once. The top ten constitute approximately 11% of the sample. These data originate in a study of T-cell reconstitution after alpha-beta-depleted transplantation in children (dated by TCRdb to 2015 to 2016). Regarding the complete study: T-cell immune reconstitution after TCRalphabeta/CD19-depleted allogeneic hematopoietic cell transplantation in children was quantitatively tracked in the study by means of TCR repertoire profiling.

The paper's findings and limits, for the study overall: Over the following months the frequencies of hyperexpanded clones went down, and after one year T-cell counts and TCRbeta diversity were mostly credited to newly produced T cells. In some patients, the high TCRbeta diversity seen at day 60 was put down to recipient T cells and intrathymic progenitors that had survived conditioning. The apparently early alphabetaT-cell count recovery about two months after transplant was reportedly dependent on only several hundred rapidly expanded clones derived from non-depleted graft cells.

Its CDR3 holds 15 amino acids, cysteine through phenylalanine. Only the CDR3 part of the read is kept: 45 bases, read in frame from the first base. Deletion took 6 bases off V and 2 bases off J, with a span of 12 bases between the germline ends. CDR1 and CDR2 (SGDLS, YYNGEE) derive from the germline V gene. Per the publication, the treatment or condition label means: allogeneic hematopoietic cell transplantation with graft depleted of TCRalphabeta T cells and CD19 B cells. Transplant recipients were children who received TCRalphabeta/CD19-depleted allogeneic hematopoietic cell grafts. This specimen consisted of PBMCs, mostly from graft donor cells, obtained 180 days after TCRalphabeta/CD19-depleted stem cell transplant. This sequence uses TRBV9 and TRBJ2-6; the D gene is perhaps TRBD1, from 6 matching bases. The sequence derives from a male patient younger than 18 who had a stem cell transplant for acute lymphoblastic leukemia, so the T cells may come from the graft donor. Here the CDR3 is given as CASTLTGTGANVLTF. The DNA is TGTGCCAGCACCCTCACAGGGACTGGGGCCAACGTCCTGACTTTC.